Sequencing of this TCR beta chain was carried out in a study of blood T cell repertoires in COVID-19 (dated by TCRdb to the early 2020s). General notes on the study: Collaborator samples came from the United States, Italy and Spain and covered acute and convalescent phases of COVID-19. The dataset comprised deeply sampled blood TCRbeta repertoires from subjects exposed to, actively infected with, or recovered from COVID-19. HLA class I and class II types, where available, came from metadata supplied by the sample provider rather than from assay-based typing. The samples were drawn from the first 160 participants of the ongoing ImmuneRACE study and from 950 to 1,500 subjects provided by 6 global collaborators. The prospective study material was composed of cDNA or gDNA derived from T cells, B-cell-depleted T cells, or PBMCs. The sample metadata nearly always contained a de-identified subject ID, COVID-19 status, age in years and sex. The repertoires were released in a freely available public database intended as a resource for research on the immune response to SARS-CoV-2.

Summary of the overall study and its limitations: The amount of clinical and demographic metadata varied by source and participant and was provided uncurated.

CDR1 and CDR2 are read off the germline V gene (reference sequence) as GTSNPN and SVGIG. V lost 2 bases and J lost 4 bases; the stretch between them is 9 bases long. From cysteine to phenylalanine, the CDR3 is 13 amino acids long. The sequence is cut down to CDR3 DNA, 39 bases in frame from base 1. Whole blood was collected in K2EDTA tubes by collaborating institutions according to the institutions' own protocols. For TCRbeta analysis, collaborator samples were shipped as frozen whole blood, as isolated PBMCs, or as DNA extracted from either sample type. Comments on this clone: Its antigen remains unidentified. No quality values exist for individual bases; no much larger clone is one base distant.

The immunoSEQ Assay, a bias-controlled multiplex PCR, was used to amplify TCRbeta CDR3 regions from genomic DNA. The original methods were these. The number of nucleated cells in each sample was estimated by amplification of reference gene primers within the assay. To quantify the absolute abundance of each unique TCRbeta CDR3 rearrangement, sequence reads were collapsed and filtered. For each sample, productive Simpson clonality was calculated as the square root of Simpson's diversity index over productive rearrangements. TCRdb stores this immuneACCESS table with in-frame sequences only. Part of the clones is absent; in the studies checked, under half of the shortfall reflects unresolved V genes, and no reason is known for the rest. The DNA gave D and trimming, while V, J and clone size come from that table. Across this sample there are approximately 140,000 clones, with approximately 88% seen only once. The ten largest clones take up more than 9% of the sample.

The rearrangement combines TRBV30 with TRBJ2-1; the D segment could be TRBD2, given 5 matching bases. The receptor's source is a man aged 55-75 years with active or convalescent COVID-19. The sample consisted of peripheral blood. The CDR3 protein is CAWSNGVYNEQFF. The sequenced DNA is TGTGCCTGGAGTAACGGGGTTTACAATGAGCAGTTCTTC. The reference TRBV30 and TRBJ2-1 proteins fill in what lies around the CDR3, so the full variable domain reads SQTIHQWPATLVQPVGSPLSLECTVEGTSNPNLYWYRQAAGRGLQLLFYSVGIGQISSEVPQNLSASRPQDRQFILSSKKLLLSDSGFYLCAWSNGVYNEQFFGPGTRLTVL.